The 10 T cell receptor beta chains in this list originate from one sample, sequenced in a study of cytomegalovirus exposure and HLA in healthy donors. PCR amplification relied on 60 Vbeta primers (plus 13 Jbeta primers). Sequencing used immunoSEQ multiplex PCR; TCRdb keeps in-frame clones, though not all of them. This table has about 140,000 clones, roughly 65% appearing once. The sequenced sample consisted of PBMCs. The receptors come from a man between 60 and 75 years old in good health and CMV-seronegative.

This clone was observed a few times. V gene TRBV4-1 combines with J gene TRBJ1-4; no clear D. Trimming pared 0 bases from V and 13 bases from J, leaving 9 bases between. The germline CDR1 and CDR2 sequences are MGHRA and YSYEKL. The CDR3 sequence is 12 residues long. The DNA of the CDR3 is TGCGCCAGCAGCCAAGATCCGGGAAGACTGTTTTTT. Its translation: CASSQDPGRLFF.

This clone was counted a single time. This chain links TRBV19 with TRBJ1-4; D uncertain. The CDR3 is 14 amino acids. The V gene lost 4 bases and the J gene lost 8 bases, with 14 bases spanning the gap. CDR1 LNHDA and CDR2 SQIVND come from the germline V gene (reference sequence). CDR3 sequence reads: CASSKDPSGEKLFF. The CDR3 DNA is TGTGCCAGTAGTAAGGACCCCTCGGGGGAAAAACTGTTTTTT. The variable domain in full, completed from reference TRBV19 and TRBJ1-4, reads DGGITQSPKYLFRKEGQNVTLSCEQNLNHDAMYWYRQDPGQGLRLIYYSQIVNDFQKGDIAEGYSVSREKKESFPLTVTSAQKNPTAFYLCASSKDPSGEKLFFGSGTQLSVL.

The DNA of the CDR3 is TGTGCCAGCAGCCACCGACCCAGGTCGTACGAGCAGTACTTC. Residues: CASSHRPRSYEQYF. The genes are TRBV7-3 and TRBJ2-7, with D hard to call. The CDR3 is made up of 14 amino acids. Germline-derived CDR1 and CDR2 are SGHTA and FQGTGA. V lost 5 bases and J lost 4, with 15 bases in between.

The chain uses TRBV5-1 and TRBJ1-2; TRBD1 matches at 9 bases. Trimming took 3 bases from V and 2 from J; bases not matched to a gene: 8. The CDR3 extends over 16 amino acids. The germline CDR1 and CDR2 sequences are SGHRS and YFSETQ. Written as DNA, the CDR3 is TGCGCCAGCAGCTCACTACCCGGGACAGGGAACTATGGCTACACCTTC. Its protein product is CASSSLPGTGNYGYTF.

V gene TRBV19 combines with J gene TRBJ1-5; 8 positions match TRBD1. CDR1 LNHDA and CDR2 SQIVND come from the germline V gene (reference sequence). Trimming cost V 3 bases and J 5 bases; bases outside gene matches: 6. The CDR3 extends over 15 amino acids. The DNA of the CDR3 is TGTGCCAGTAGTATCGGACAGGGTTTATATCAGCCCCAGCATTTT. It translates to CASSIGQGLYQPQHF.

This chain joins TRBV2 and TRBJ2-1, with 8 bases matching TRBD1. Germline V lookup: CDR1 SNHLY, CDR2 FYNNEI. This CDR3 is built from 15 residues. J lost 4 bases, V lost 4 bases, and 6 bases had no gene match. CDR3 DNA sequence: TGTGCCAGCAGTGCTGGACAGGGAAGTTACAATGAGCAGTTCTTC. This encodes CASSAGQGSYNEQFF. Full variable domain (rest looked up from reference TRBV2 and TRBJ2-1): EPEVTQTPSHQVTQMGQEVILRCVPISNHLYFYWYRQILGQKVEFLVSFYNNEISEKSEIFDDQFSVERPDGSNFTLKIRSTKLEDSAMYFCASSAGQGSYNEQFFGPGTRLTVL.

J is TRBJ1-6 and V is TRBV27; 9 nucleotides align to TRBD1. Germline assignment: CDR1 MNHEY and CDR2 SMNVEV (reference sequence). Trimming took 5 bases from V and 7 from J; bases not matched to a gene: 6. This CDR3 region has 15 residues. The CDR3 spells CASSPGGQGNSPLHF. CDR3 nucleotides: TGTGCCAGCAGTCCCGGGGGACAGGGCAATTCACCCCTCCACTTT.

This clone was counted a few times. The chain links TRBV4-2 to TRBJ2-7; 9 nucleotides match TRBD2. With 0 bases clipped from V and 2 bases from J, the junction kept 5 bases outside the gene matches. The CDR3 has 16 residues. In germline, CDR1 is LGHNA, CDR2 YNFKEQ. The CDR3 loop is CASSQDASGTPYEQYF. The CDR3 bases are TGTGCCAGCAGCCAAGATGCTAGCGGGACTCCCTACGAGCAGTACTTC.

The rearrangement links TRBV30 to TRBJ1-1; a weak D match, TRBD1 (5 bases). Trimming left V 5 bases short and J 5 bases short, with 21 bases between. CDR3 length: 15 residues. Germline V lookup: CDR1 GTSNPN, CDR2 SVGIG (reference sequence). The CDR3 loop is CAWAGRALSGTEAFF. The CDR3 region has the DNA TGTGCCTGGGCAGGTAGGGCCCTCTCAGGGACTGAAGCTTTCTTT.

The V gene is TRBV6-4, the J gene TRBJ2-7; D possibly corresponds to TRBD2 (5 bases). Germline CDR1 and CDR2: MRHNA and SNTAGT. V was clipped by 6 bases and J by 2 bases, with 17 bases between them. The CDR3 length is 15 residues. In DNA form, the CDR3 reads TGTGCCAGCAGCGCCGGTCCTACCGGGACCTACGAGCAGTACTTC. Translation gives CASSAGPTGTYEQYF.